Listed below are T cell receptor beta chains from one sample, sequenced in a study of shared clonotypes between healthy human individuals. Data came from immunoSEQ multiplex PCR; TCRdb stores just in-frame clones and leaves some out. The sample includes around 990,000 clones, around 77% seen only once; the top ten take 0.89%. The sample was memory CD4+ T cells from PBMCs. These receptor sequences come from a man younger than 35 in good health. Some clones in this sample may be carry-over from other donors' samples. Both conserved end residues are part of each CDR3. Fields, in order: V gene, D gene, clone size, J gene, CDR3 DNA, CDR3 protein. D genes are given only for firm matches. Clone size is given for some rows only: seen once, a few or many times, or a class if the clone is expanded.

>TRBV7-3|NA|NA|TRBJ2-3
TGTGCCAGCAGCTTAACTCTGGGCGGGCCAGATACGCAGTATTTT
CASSLTLGGPDTQYF
>TRBV5-1|TRBD2|NA|TRBJ2-3
TGCGCCAGCAGCCTACAATTAGCGGGATTTACAGATACGCAGTATTTT
CASSLQLAGFTDTQYF
>TRBV28|NA|NA|TRBJ1-1
TGTGCCAGCATAGGGGTCATCACTGAAGCTTTCTTT
CASIGVITEAFF
>TRBV18|TRBD1|NA|TRBJ1-1
TGTGCCAGCTCACCGGGAACAGGGGTAACTGAAGCTTTCTTT
CASSPGTGVTEAFF
>TRBV5-1|TRBD2|NA|TRBJ2-1
TGCGCCAGCAGCCATAGCGGGAGGGTCCTTTTGGATGAGCAGTTCTTC
CASSHSGRVLLDEQFF
>TRBV9|NA|NA|TRBJ2-7
TGTGCCAGCAGCGTCGGGGCAGGGGAACCTATTGAGCAGTACTTC
CASSVGAGEPIEQYF
>TRBV11-3|NA|NA|TRBJ2-1
TGTGCCAGCAGCTCAAACCGGGAGAATGAGCAGTTCTTC
CASSSNRENEQFF
>TRBV27|TRBD1|NA|TRBJ1-5
TGTGCCAGCAGTTTATCCCTAGCGACAGGGGGCAATCAGCCCCAGCATTTT
CASSLSLATGGNQPQHF
>TRBV2|TRBD1|NA|TRBJ1-6
TGTGCCAGCAAATACGACAGGGATCCCCTCCACTTT
CASKYDRDPLHF
>TRBV28|TRBD1|NA|TRBJ1-4
TGTGCCAGCAGTACCGTCGGGACAGGGGGAGAAAAACTGTTTTTT
CASSTVGTGGEKLFF
>TRBV5-1|NA|NA|TRBJ2-7
TGCGCCAGCAGCTTGGGTGGGGGGCAGATAAGCTCCTACGAGCAGTACTTC
CASSLGGGQISSYEQYF
>TRBV2|NA|NA|TRBJ2-1
TGTGCCAGCAGTTCCAGGAGACCAGAGGGTGAGCAGTTCTTC
CASSSRRPEGEQFF
>TRBV27|NA|NA|TRBJ2-7
TGTGCCAGCAGTAATAGGGGGATGCAGTACTTC
CASSNRGMQYF
>TRBV7-3|NA|NA|TRBJ2-7
TGTGCCAGCAGCTTAACGGGTAGGGCAGGGCGCTGGGAGCAGTACTTC
CASSLTGRAGRWEQYF
>TRBV5-1|NA|once|TRBJ2-5
TGCGCCAGCAGCTTGGCGTTTCCAAGCGGAGAGACCCAGTACTTC
CASSLAFPSGETQYF